The next 30 T cell receptor beta chains were all read from a single sample in a study of cytomegalovirus exposure and HLA in healthy donors. The PCR had 60 Vbeta and 13 Jbeta primers. Assay: immunoSEQ multiplex PCR; the TCRdb copy retains only in-frame clones and omits some. The data show 150,000 to 200,000 clones, with approximately 59% seen just once and roughly 2.9% held by the top ten. Sequenced material: PBMCs. All receptors come from a man aged 35 to 55 in good health and CMV-seronegative.

The chain combines TRBV9 with TRBJ2-3, with TRBD1 as a possible D gene (7 bases). With 2 bases removed from V and 0 bases from J, the gap between germline ends came to 16 bases. CDR3 length: 17 residues. Germline assignment: CDR1 SGDLS and CDR2 YYNGEE. The CDR3 DNA reads TGTGCCAGCAGCGTTGGGCCCAGGGGGACTAGCACAGATACGCAGTATTTT. Amino acid sequence: CASSVGPRGTSTDTQYF.

V gene TRBV29-1 combines with J gene TRBJ1-1; D unclear. The CDR3 spans 11 residues. Trimming left V 4 bases short and J 6 bases short, with 9 bases between. Germline CDR1 is SQVTM and CDR2 is ANQGSEA. The DNA for the CDR3 is TGCAGCGTTGTCCCGCGGGCTGAAGCTTTCTTT. Amino acid sequence: CSVVPRAEAFF.

The chain recombines TRBV19 with TRBJ2-7; 9 bases map to TRBD1. Germline CDR1 reads LNHDA; CDR2 reads SQIVND (reference sequence). With 5 bases clipped from V and 2 bases from J, the junction kept 7 bases outside the gene matches. The CDR3 extends over 15 amino acids. CDR3 residues: CASSEGQGLPYEQYF. CDR3 coding DNA: TGTGCCAGTAGTGAGGGACAGGGCCTCCCCTACGAGCAGTACTTC.

Here the CDR3 DNA reads TGTGCCAGCGGGGCAGGGGAAGAGACCCAGTACTTC. The encoded protein is CASGAGEETQYF. The chain couples TRBV6-4 to TRBJ2-5; TRBD1 is a possible D gene (6 bases). CDR3 length: 12 residues. V lost 8 bases, J lost 3 bases, and 10 bases lay in between. Germline V gene lookup returns CDR1 MRHNA and CDR2 SNTAGT.

V is TRBV6-5 and J is TRBJ1-5; possibly TRBD1 for D (6 bases). The CDR3 sequence is 14 residues long. V dropped 5 bases and J dropped 3 bases, with 11 bases sitting between them. CDR1 and CDR2 from the germline V gene are MNHEY and SVGAGI. Here the CDR3 DNA reads TGTGCCAGCAGTAGGGACATCCACAATCAGCCCCAGCATTTT. This encodes CASSRDIHNQPQHF.

The chain links TRBV5-4 to TRBJ1-4; D is unresolved. Germline V gene data show CDR1 as SGHNT and CDR2 as YYREEE (reference sequence). The CDR3 length is 13 residues. The V end lost 4 bases, the J end lost 5 bases, and 9 bases lay between the germline ends. The CDR3 reads CASSPTGNEKLFF. The DNA for the CDR3 is TGTGCCAGCAGCCCGACGGGGAATGAAAAACTGTTTTTT. Together with reference TRBV5-4 and TRBJ1-4, the CDR3 gives the full variable domain: ETGVTQSPTHLIKTRGQQVTLRCSSQSGHNTVSWYQQALGQGPQFIFQYYREEENGRGNFPPRFSGLQFPNYSSELNVNALELDDSALYLCASSPTGNEKLFFGSGTQLSVL.

A note on this clone: The same CDR3 is also encoded by other DNA sequences in this sample. The rearrangement links TRBV28 to TRBJ1-1, with D unclear. The CDR3 has 11 amino acids. The V and J ends lost 6 bases and 8 bases respectively, with 10 bases between them. Germline CDR1 reads MDHEN; CDR2 reads SYDVKM. DNA of the CDR3: TGTGCCAGCAGCTTACAGCGCGAAGCTTTCTTT. It yields the protein CASSLQREAFF.

The chain couples TRBV7-3 to TRBJ2-3; D is unclear. V lost 5 bases to trimming and J lost 1 base, with 10 bases between them. CDR3 length equals 14 residues. CDR1 and CDR2 (germline): SGHTA, FQGTGA. In DNA, the CDR3 is TGTGCCAGCAGCGTCAAGACTGGCACAGATACGCAGTATTTT. Translated, it gives CASSVKTGTDTQYF.

This clone was detected only a few times. V and J are TRBV5-5 and TRBJ2-1; perhaps TRBD1 as D (7 bases). This CDR3 is 15 amino acids long. The V end was cut by 0 bases, the J end by 3 bases, with 10 bases between. Germline CDR1 SGHKS, CDR2 YYEKEE (reference sequence). The CDR3: CASSLDRGGYNEQFF. CDR3 bases: TGTGCCAGCAGCTTGGACAGGGGAGGCTACAATGAGCAGTTCTTC.

The chain uses TRBV11-2 and TRBJ2-2; no clear D. This CDR3 has 13 amino acids. V was pared by 2 bases and J by 6 bases, with 7 bases between. The germline V gene has CDR1 SGHAT and CDR2 FQNNGV. In DNA, the CDR3 is TGTGCCAGCAGCTTAATACGGTCCGGGGAGCTGTTTTTT. It specifies CASSLIRSGELFF.

This rearrangement joins TRBV7-9 to TRBJ2-5, with unresolved D. Germline values: CDR1 SEHNR, CDR2 FQNEAQ (reference sequence). V shed 0 bases and J shed 1 base, with 3 bases lying between them. The CDR3 covers 13 residues. The CDR3 reads CASSLASQETQYF. The CDR3 coding sequence is TGTGCCAGCAGCTTAGCCAGCCAAGAGACCCAGTACTTC.

The chain joins TRBV29-1 to TRBJ2-6; TRBD1 aligns across 8 bases. Germline V gene lookup returns CDR1 SQVTM and CDR2 ANQGSEA. The CDR3 covers 16 residues. The V gene end was trimmed by 4 bases and the J gene end by 0 bases; junction bases not matched to a gene: 5. The CDR3 spells CSVAGTGDSGANVLTF. The CDR3 bases are TGCAGCGTTGCCGGGACAGGAGACTCTGGGGCCAACGTCCTGACTTTC.

The chain couples TRBV7-9 to TRBJ1-4; possibly TRBD1 for D (5 bases). The germline gives CDR1 SEHNR, CDR2 FQNEAQ (reference sequence). The CDR3 covers 11 residues. The V gene lost 8 bases and the J gene lost 8 bases, with 9 bases spanning the gap. CDR3 sequence (DNA): TGTGCCAGCTTCGCAGGGGAAAAACTGTTTTTT. Translating it yields CASFAGEKLFF. The full variable domain, in which reference TRBV7-9 and TRBJ1-4 provide the parts outside the CDR3, is DTGVSQNPRHKITKRGQNVTFRCDPISEHNRLYWYRQTLGQGPEFLTYFQNEAQLEKSRLLSDRFSAERPKGSFSTLEIQRTEQGDSAMYLCASFAGEKLFFGSGTQLSVL.

This sequence joins TRBV6-5 and TRBJ1-2; D is ambiguous. The V and J ends lost 7 bases and 1 base respectively, with 13 bases between them. The germline V gene encodes CDR1 MNHEY and CDR2 SVGAGI. There are 14 residues in the CDR3. In DNA form, the CDR3 reads TGTGCCAGCACCGCCCAGACTTTTAACTATGGCTACACCTTC. It yields the protein CASTAQTFNYGYTF.

A few counts support this clone. The chain joins TRBV7-8 to TRBJ2-5; TRBD1 might be the D (6 bases). In germline, CDR1 is SGHVS, CDR2 FQNEAQ. Trimming pared 3 bases from V and 5 bases from J, leaving 16 bases between. The CDR3 has 15 residues. The CDR3 sequence is CASSLATGQGETQYF. The CDR3 nucleotides read TGTGCCAGCAGCTTGGCCACAGGGCAGGGGGAGACCCAGTACTTC.

As for this clone: Compared with germline, one end of the junction differs, possibly owing to a read error. This chain links TRBV5-1 with TRBJ2-3, with 10 nucleotides matching TRBD2. CDR3 size: 14 residues. CDR1 SGHRS and CDR2 YFSETQ come from the germline V gene. CDR3 sequence: CATSGGGITDTQYF. CDR3 sequence (DNA): TGCGCCACCAGCGGGGGGGGAATCACAGATACGCAGTATTTT.

This chain connects TRBV11-2 to TRBJ1-1, with D perhaps TRBD1 (5 bases). This CDR3 is built from 13 residues. Trimming took off 5 bases at V and 5 bases at J, with 12 bases between the two ends. In germline, CDR1 is SGHAT, CDR2 FQNNGV. CDR3 DNA sequence: TGTGCCAGCAGCGAGGGGAGGAGTACTGAAGCTTTCTTT. Its protein is CASSEGRSTEAFF.

This clone was observed a few times. The V gene is TRBV9, the J gene TRBJ1-2; D may be TRBD1 (5 bases). The length of the CDR3 is 15 residues. CDR1 is SGDLS, CDR2 YYNGEE, per germline. V lost 4 bases and J lost 4, with 17 bases in between. DNA of the CDR3: TGTGCCAGCAGCCCACGCCAGGTGGGGGGCTATGGCTACACCTTC. Amino acid sequence: CASSPRQVGGYGYTF.

This sequence joins TRBV5-1 and TRBJ2-5; 8 nucleotides match TRBD1. After removal of 3 bases from V and 2 bases from J, the junction contained 9 bases not matched to a gene. This CDR3 is 16 amino acids long. CDR1 and CDR2 (germline): SGHRS, YFSETQ. In nucleotides, the CDR3 is TGCGCCAGCAGCTGGGGACAGGACAGGGATCAAGAGACCCAGTACTTC. Protein sequence: CASSWGQDRDQETQYF.

V gene TRBV5-6 combines with J gene TRBJ2-7; D not resolved. This CDR3 spans 12 amino acids. CDR1 and CDR2 from the germline V gene are SGHDT and YYEEEE. Trimming cost V 4 bases and J 3 bases, with 8 bases left between them. CDR3 residues: CASSPSGYEQYF. The CDR3 nucleotides are TGTGCCAGCAGCCCCTCCGGCTACGAGCAGTACTTC. The full variable domain, rest sourced from reference TRBV5-6 and TRBJ2-7, is DAGVTQSPTHLIKTRGQQVTLRCSPKSGHDTVSWYQQALGQGPQFIFQYYEEEERQRGNFPDRFSGHQFPNYSSELNVNALLLGDSALYLCASSPSGYEQYFGPGTRLTVT.

V and J are TRBV6-5 and TRBJ1-6; D is perhaps TRBD1 (6 bases). The CDR3 length is 15 residues. Germline V gene sequence: CDR1 MNHEY, CDR2 SVGAGI. The ends were cut back, 0 bases at V and 6 bases at J, with 9 bases in the middle. CDR3 sequence (DNA): TGTGCCAGCAGTTACTCTGGGGGCTCTAATTCACCCCTCCACTTT. Its protein product is CASSYSGGSNSPLHF.

The J gene is TRBJ1-4, the V gene TRBV6-6; D may be TRBD1 (6 bases). The CDR3 consists of 14 residues. Germline lookup yields CDR1 MNHNY and CDR2 SVGAGI (reference sequence). Trimming took off 7 bases at V and 2 bases at J, with 11 bases between the two ends. The CDR3 here is CASTLTGTNEKLFF. The CDR3 coding sequence is TGTGCCAGCACCCTAACAGGGACTAATGAAAAACTGTTTTTT.

Concerning this clone: A much larger clone differs from this one at a single base, so this may be a read error. V usage is TRBV4-2 and J usage is TRBJ2-1, with TRBD1 identical over 7 bases. The CDR3 extends over 14 amino acids. The trim removed 4 bases at V and 2 bases at J, leaving 2 bases unmatched. Germline assignment: CDR1 LGHNA and CDR2 YNFKEQ. The CDR3 DNA sequence: TGTGCCAGCAGCCCGGGACAGACCTACAATGAGCAGTTCTTC. Its translation: CASSPGQTYNEQFF.

This clone was seen only a few times. The chain joins TRBV7-2 to TRBJ1-2, with unresolved D. Per the germline V gene, CDR1 is SGHTA and CDR2 is FQGNSA. The CDR3 loop spans 13 amino acids. With 5 bases removed from V and 3 bases from J, the gap between germline ends came to 10 bases. CDR3 nucleotides: TGTGCCAGCAGCCCCCTTATCTACTATGGCTACACCTTC. Translated, it gives CASSPLIYYGYTF.

The rearrangement joins TRBV19 to TRBJ2-7, with TRBD1 as a possible D gene (5 bases). The CDR3 has 13 amino acids. Trimming took 4 bases from V and 3 from J, leaving 10 bases between them. Germline assignment: CDR1 LNHDA and CDR2 SQIVND (reference sequence). The CDR3 bases are TGTGCCAGTAGTACCAGTGACAGCTACGAGCAGTACTTC. It specifies CASSTSDSYEQYF.

The DNA of the CDR3 is TGTGCCATCAGTGAGGGGCAGGGCGGGGAGCTGTTTTTT. This codes for CAISEGQGGELFF. The chain recombines TRBV10-3 with TRBJ2-2, with D possibly being TRBD1 (5 bases). Per the germline V gene, CDR1 is ENHRY and CDR2 is SYGVKD. The CDR3 loop spans 13 amino acids. V lost 2 bases, J lost 7 bases, and 8 bases lay in between.

The rearrangement joins TRBV5-1 to TRBJ2-3; 9 bases are shared with TRBD1. V gave up 0 bases and J gave up 0 bases; unmatched junction bases: 8. The CDR3 has 18 residues. Germline loops: CDR1 SGHRS, CDR2 YFSETQ. The CDR3, as DNA: TGCGCCAGCAGCTTGGATCACAGGGGGCAAGTAAGCACAGATACGCAGTATTTT. Residues: CASSLDHRGQVSTDTQYF.

This clone was seen once. The rearrangement links TRBV6-4 to TRBJ2-3; 7 positions agree with TRBD2. J gave up 0 bases and V 8 bases, and 11 bases lay outside the gene matches. Germline lookup yields CDR1 MRHNA and CDR2 SNTAGT. The CDR3 is made up of 16 amino acids. This chain's CDR3 is CASSSGRGGSTDTQYF. The CDR3 nucleotides are TGTGCCAGCTCCTCGGGGCGCGGGGGAAGCACAGATACGCAGTATTTT.

Comment on this clone: A junction end diverges from the germline sequence, so it may reflect a read error. The chain is built from TRBV28 and TRBJ1-6; the D gene is possibly TRBD1 (6 bases). CDR1 is MDHEN and CDR2 is SYDVKM in the germline V gene. The CDR3 totals 15 residues. In nucleotides, the CDR3 is TGTACCAGCAGTTTACAGGGTATCGGGAATTCACCCCTCCACTTT. It is translated as CTSSLQGIGNSPLHF.

This clone was recorded a few times. The V gene is TRBV12-2, the J gene TRBJ2-7; the table's D call, TRBD2, was not checked against the DNA. TRBV12-2 is flagged as a pseudogene. The CDR3 is 17 residues long. The CDR3, as DNA: TGTGCAAGTCGCCCGCCTAGGGGACTAGCGCCAAACTACGAGCAGTACTTC. Residues: CASRPPRGLAPNYEQYF.